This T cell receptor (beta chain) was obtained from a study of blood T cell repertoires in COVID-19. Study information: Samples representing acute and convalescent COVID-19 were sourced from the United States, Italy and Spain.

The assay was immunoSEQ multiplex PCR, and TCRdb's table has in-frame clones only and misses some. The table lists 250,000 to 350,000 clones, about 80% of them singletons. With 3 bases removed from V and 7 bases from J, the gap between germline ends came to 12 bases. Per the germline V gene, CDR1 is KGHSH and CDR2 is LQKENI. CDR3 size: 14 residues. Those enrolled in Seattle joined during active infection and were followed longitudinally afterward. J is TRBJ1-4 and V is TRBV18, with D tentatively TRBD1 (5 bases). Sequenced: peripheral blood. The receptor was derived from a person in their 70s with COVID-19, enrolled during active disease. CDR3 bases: TGTGCCAGCTCACCGGGGGGTCCTGGTGAAAAACTGTTTTTT. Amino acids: CASSPGGPGEKLFF.